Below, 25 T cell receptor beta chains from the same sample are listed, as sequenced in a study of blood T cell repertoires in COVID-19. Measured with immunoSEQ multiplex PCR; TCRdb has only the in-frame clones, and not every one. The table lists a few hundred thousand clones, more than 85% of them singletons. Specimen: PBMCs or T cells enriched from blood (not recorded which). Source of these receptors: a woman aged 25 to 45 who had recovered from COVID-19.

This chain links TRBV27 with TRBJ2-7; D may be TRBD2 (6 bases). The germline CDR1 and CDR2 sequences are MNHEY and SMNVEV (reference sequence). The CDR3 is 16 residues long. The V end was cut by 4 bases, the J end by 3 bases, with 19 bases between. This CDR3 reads CASSSFGAGLDYEQYF. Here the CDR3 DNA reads TGTGCCAGCAGTTCCTTCGGAGCGGGCCTTGACTACGAGCAGTACTTC.

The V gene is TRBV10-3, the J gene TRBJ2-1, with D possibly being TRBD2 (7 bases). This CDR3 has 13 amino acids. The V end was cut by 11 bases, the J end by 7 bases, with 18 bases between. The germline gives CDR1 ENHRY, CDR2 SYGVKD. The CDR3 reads CAAQGGAGNEQFF. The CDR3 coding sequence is TGTGCCGCACAGGGAGGGGCAGGTAATGAGCAGTTCTTC.

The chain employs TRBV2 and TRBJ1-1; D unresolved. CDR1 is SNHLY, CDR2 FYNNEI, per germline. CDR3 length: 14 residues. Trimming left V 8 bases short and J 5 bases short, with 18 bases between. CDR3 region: CASEFGGSRTEAFF. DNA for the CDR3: TGTGCCAGCGAGTTCGGTGGTTCGAGGACTGAAGCTTTCTTT.

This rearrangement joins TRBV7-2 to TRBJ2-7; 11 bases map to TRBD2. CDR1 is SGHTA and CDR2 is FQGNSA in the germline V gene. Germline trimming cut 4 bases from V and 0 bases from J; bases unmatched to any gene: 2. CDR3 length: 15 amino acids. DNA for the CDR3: TGTGCCAGCAGCTACGGGACTAGCGGCTCCTACGAGCAGTACTTC. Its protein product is CASSYGTSGSYEQYF.

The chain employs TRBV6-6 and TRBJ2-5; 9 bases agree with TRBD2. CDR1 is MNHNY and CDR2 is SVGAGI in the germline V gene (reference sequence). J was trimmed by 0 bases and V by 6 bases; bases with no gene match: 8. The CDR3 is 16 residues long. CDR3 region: CASRTPTSGNQETQYF. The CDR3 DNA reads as TGTGCCAGCAGAACACCGACTAGCGGAAACCAAGAGACCCAGTACTTC.

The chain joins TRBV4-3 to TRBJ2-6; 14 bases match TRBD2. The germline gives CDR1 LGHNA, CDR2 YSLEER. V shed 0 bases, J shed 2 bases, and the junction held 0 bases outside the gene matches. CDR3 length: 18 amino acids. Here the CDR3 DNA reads TGCGCCAGCAGCCAAGAGGGACTAGCGGGGGCTGGGGCCAACGTCCTGACTTTC. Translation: CASSQEGLAGAGANVLTF.

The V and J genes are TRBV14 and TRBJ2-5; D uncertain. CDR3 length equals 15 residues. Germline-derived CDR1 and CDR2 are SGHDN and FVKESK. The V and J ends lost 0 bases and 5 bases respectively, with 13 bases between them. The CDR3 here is CASSQDRRPGETQYF. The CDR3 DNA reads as TGTGCCAGCAGCCAAGATAGGCGGCCCGGGGAGACCCAGTACTTC.

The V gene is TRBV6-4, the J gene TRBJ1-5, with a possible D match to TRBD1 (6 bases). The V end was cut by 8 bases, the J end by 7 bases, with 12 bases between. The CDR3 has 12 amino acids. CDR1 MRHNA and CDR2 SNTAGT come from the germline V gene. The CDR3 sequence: CASFSGGQPQHF. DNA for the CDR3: TGTGCCAGCTTCAGCGGGGGCCAGCCCCAGCATTTT.

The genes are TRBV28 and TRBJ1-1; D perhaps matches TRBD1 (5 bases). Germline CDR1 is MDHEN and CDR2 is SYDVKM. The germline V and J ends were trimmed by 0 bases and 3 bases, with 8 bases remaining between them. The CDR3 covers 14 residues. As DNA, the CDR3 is TGTGCCAGCAGTTTATGGCAGGGTCACACTGAAGCTTTCTTT. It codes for CASSLWQGHTEAFF. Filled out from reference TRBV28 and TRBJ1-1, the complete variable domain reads DVKVTQSSRYLVKRTGEKVFLECVQDMDHENMFWYRQDPGLGLRLIYFSYDVKMKEKGDIPEGYSVSREKKERFSLILESASTNQTSMYLCASSLWQGHTEAFFGQGTRLTVV.

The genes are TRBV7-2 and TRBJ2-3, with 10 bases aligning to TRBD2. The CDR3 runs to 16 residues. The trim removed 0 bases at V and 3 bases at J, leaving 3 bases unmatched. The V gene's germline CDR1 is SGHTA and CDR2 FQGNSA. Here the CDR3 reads CASSLASSGSTDTQYF. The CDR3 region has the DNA TGTGCCAGCAGCTTAGCTTCTAGCGGGAGTACAGATACGCAGTATTTT.

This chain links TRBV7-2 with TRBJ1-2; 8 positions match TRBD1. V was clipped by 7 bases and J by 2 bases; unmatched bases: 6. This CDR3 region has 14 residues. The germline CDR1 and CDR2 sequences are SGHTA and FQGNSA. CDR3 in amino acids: CASNGGTGNYGYTF. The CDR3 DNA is TGTGCCAGCAACGGAGGGACAGGAAACTATGGCTACACCTTC.

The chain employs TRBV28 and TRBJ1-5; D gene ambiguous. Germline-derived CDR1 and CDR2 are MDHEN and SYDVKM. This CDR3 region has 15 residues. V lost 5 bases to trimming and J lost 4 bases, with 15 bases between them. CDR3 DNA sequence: TGTGCCAGCAGTCTCGGACTCGGAAGTAATCAGCCCCAGCATTTT. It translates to CASSLGLGSNQPQHF. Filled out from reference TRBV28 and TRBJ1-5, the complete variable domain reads DVKVTQSSRYLVKRTGEKVFLECVQDMDHENMFWYRQDPGLGLRLIYFSYDVKMKEKGDIPEGYSVSREKKERFSLILESASTNQTSMYLCASSLGLGSNQPQHFGDGTRLSIL.

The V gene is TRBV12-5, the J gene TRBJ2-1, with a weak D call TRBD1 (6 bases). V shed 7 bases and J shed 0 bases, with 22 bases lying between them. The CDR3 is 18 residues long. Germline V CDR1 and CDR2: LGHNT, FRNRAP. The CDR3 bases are TGTGCTAGTGCCACGGAACAGGGCGCCTTTCGCTCCTACAATGAGCAGTTCTTC. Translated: CASATEQGAFRSYNEQFF.

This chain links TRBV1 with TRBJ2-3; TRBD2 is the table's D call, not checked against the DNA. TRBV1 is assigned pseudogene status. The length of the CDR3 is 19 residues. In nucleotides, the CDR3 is TGCACCAGCAGCCAACTAGCGGGAGGGCGACTACGAGGGACAGATACGCAGTATTTT. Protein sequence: CTSSQLAGGRLRGTDTQYF.

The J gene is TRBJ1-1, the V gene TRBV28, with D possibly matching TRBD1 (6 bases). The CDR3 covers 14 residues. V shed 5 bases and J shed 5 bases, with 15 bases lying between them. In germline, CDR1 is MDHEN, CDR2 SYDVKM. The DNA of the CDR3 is TGTGCCAGCAGTAGGGGACAACAATGGACTGAAGCTTTCTTT. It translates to CASSRGQQWTEAFF.

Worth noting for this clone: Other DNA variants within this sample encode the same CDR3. The DNA for the CDR3 is TGCGCCAGCAGCTTGGCTAGCGGGGGATACAATGAGCAGTTCTTC. As protein: CASSLASGGYNEQFF. The chain couples TRBV5-1 to TRBJ2-1; 10 nucleotides agree with TRBD2. In germline, CDR1 is SGHRS, CDR2 YFSETQ. There are 15 residues in the CDR3. Trimming cost V 0 bases and J 4 bases; bases outside gene matches: 1. Drawing the rest from reference TRBV5-1 and TRBJ2-1, the complete variable domain is KAGVTQTPRYLIKTRGQQVTLSCSPISGHRSVSWYQQTPGQGLQFLFEYFSETQRNKGNFPGRFSGRQFSNSRSEMNVSTLELGDSALYLCASSLASGGYNEQFFGPGTRLTVL.

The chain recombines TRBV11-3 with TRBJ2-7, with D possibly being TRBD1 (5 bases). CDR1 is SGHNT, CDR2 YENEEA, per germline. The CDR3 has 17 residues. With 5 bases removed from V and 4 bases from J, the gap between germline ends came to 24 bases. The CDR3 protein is CASSPHALDKRGYEQYF. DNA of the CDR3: TGTGCCAGCAGCCCGCACGCCCTGGACAAAAGGGGTTACGAGCAGTACTTC.

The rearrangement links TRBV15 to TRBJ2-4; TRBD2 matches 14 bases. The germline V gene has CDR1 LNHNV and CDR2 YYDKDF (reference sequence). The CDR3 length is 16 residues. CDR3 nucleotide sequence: TGTGCTTCAGGGACTAGCGGGAGAGGGGCCAAAAACATTCAGTACTTC. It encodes CASGTSGRGAKNIQYF.

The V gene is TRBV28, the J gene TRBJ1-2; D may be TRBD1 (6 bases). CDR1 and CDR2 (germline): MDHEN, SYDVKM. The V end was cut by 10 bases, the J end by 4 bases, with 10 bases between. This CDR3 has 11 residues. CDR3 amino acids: CATNRAYGYTF. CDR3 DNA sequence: TGTGCCACCAACAGGGCCTATGGCTACACCTTC.

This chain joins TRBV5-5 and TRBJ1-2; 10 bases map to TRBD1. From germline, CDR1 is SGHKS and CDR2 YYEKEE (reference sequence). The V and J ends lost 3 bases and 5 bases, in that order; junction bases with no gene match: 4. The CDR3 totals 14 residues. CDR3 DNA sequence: TGTGCCAGCAGCTCTCGACAGGGGGCTTATGGCTACACCTTC. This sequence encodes CASSSRQGAYGYTF.

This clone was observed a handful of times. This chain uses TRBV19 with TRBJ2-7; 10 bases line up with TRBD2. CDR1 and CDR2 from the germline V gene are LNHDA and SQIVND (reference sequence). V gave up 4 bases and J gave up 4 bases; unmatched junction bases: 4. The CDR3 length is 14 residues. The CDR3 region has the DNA TGTGCCAGTAGTACACTAGCGGGATGGTACGAGCAGTACTTC. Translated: CASSTLAGWYEQYF.

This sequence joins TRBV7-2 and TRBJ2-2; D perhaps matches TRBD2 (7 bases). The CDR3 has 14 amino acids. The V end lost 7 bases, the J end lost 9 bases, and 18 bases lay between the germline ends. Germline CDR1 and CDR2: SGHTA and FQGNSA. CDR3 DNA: TGTGCCAGCAAGGAAGGGGGGGCCTTTTGGGAGCTGTTTTTT. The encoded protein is CASKEGGAFWELFF.

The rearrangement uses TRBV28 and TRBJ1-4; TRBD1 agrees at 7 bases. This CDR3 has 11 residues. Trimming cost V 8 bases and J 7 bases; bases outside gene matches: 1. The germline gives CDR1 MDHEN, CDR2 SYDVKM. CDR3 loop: CASGTVEKLFF. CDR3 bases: TGTGCCAGCGGGACAGTTGAAAAACTGTTTTTT.

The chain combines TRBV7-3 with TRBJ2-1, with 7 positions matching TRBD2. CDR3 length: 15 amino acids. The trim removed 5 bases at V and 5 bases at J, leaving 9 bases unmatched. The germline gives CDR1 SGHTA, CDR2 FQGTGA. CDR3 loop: CASSRSGTTNNEQFF. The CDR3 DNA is TGTGCCAGCAGCAGATCCGGGACTACAAACAATGAGCAGTTCTTC.

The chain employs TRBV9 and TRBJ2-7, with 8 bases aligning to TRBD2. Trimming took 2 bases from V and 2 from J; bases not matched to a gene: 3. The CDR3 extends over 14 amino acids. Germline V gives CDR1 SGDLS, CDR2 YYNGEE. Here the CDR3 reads CASSVGTRTYEQYF. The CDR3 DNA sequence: TGTGCCAGCAGCGTCGGGACTAGGACCTACGAGCAGTACTTC.